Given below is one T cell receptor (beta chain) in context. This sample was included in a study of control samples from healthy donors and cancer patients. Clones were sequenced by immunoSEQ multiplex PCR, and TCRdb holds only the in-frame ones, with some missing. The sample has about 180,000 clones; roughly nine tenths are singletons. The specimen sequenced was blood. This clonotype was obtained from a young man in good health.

The CDR3 DNA sequence: TGTGCCTGGGACAGAAATTCACCCCTCCACTTT. It translates to CAWDRNSPLHF. V and J are TRBV30 and TRBJ1-6; tentatively, D is TRBD1 (5 bases). V lost 5 bases to trimming and J lost 7 bases, with 6 bases between them. Germline CDR1 is GTSNPN and CDR2 is SVGIG (reference sequence). CDR3 size: 11 residues.